This T cell receptor (beta chain) was sequenced during a study of CDR3 diversity in severe acne. TCRdb re-analysed the PCR reads in MiXCR, keeping a single row per CDR3 protein. The sample consists of under 95,000 distinct CDR3 sequences, about 48% of them appearing once. This clonotype was observed at least ten times. The sample taken for sequencing was blood. The TCR originated in a male donor in good health, serving as a control.

The CDR3 reads CASSYKRGGELFF. CDR3 nucleotide sequence: TGTGCCAGCAGTTACAAGAGGGGCGGGGAGCTGTTTTTT. This rearrangement joins TRBV6-5 to TRBJ2-2; D is tentatively TRBD1 or TRBD2 (5 bases each). The CDR3 is 13 amino acids. V lost 2 bases to trimming and J lost 7 bases, with 8 bases between them. Germline CDR1 reads MNHEY; CDR2 reads SVGAGI.